This TCR beta chain was obtained from a study of response to subunit inactivated influenza vaccine. This clonotype was found a few times. Its antigen is still unknown. TCRdb processed the RT-PCR reads anew with MiXCR; each CDR3 protein has one entry. Of hundreds of thousands of distinct CDR3 sequences in the sample, approximately 12% were seen once. This CDR3 has 16 residues. Looked up from germline, CDR1 is MNHEY and CDR2 is SMNVEV (reference sequence). Trimming cost V 6 bases and J 0 bases, with 15 bases left between them. Study-level findings and limits: The authors suggested that few new T cells are recruited per seasonal influenza vaccination.

Here the sequenced sample was PBMCs from blood, taken on the day of vaccination. The chain recombines TRBV27 with TRBJ2-1; possibly TRBD1 for D (5 bases). This TCR was sampled from a man in his fifties who received an inactivated influenza vaccine. CDR3 residues: CASSAKGVSSYNEQFF. The CDR3 region has the DNA TGTGCCAGCAGCGCAAAAGGGGTGAGCTCCTACAATGAGCAGTTCTTC.